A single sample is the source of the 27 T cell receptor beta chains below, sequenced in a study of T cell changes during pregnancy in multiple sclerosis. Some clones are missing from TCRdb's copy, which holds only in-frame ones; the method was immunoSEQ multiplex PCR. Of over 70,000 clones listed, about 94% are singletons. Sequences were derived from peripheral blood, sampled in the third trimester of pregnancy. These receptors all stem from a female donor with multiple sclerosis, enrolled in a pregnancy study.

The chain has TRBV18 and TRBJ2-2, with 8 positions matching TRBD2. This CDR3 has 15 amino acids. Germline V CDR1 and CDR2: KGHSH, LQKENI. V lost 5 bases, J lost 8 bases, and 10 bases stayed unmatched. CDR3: CASSSGGPTVGELFF. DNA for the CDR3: TGTGCCAGCTCATCGGGAGGGCCGACCGTGGGGGAGCTGTTTTTT.

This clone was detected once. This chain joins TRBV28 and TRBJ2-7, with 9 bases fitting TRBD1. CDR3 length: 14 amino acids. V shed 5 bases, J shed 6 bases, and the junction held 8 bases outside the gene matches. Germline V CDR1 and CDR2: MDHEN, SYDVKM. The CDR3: CASSEVQGAFEQYF. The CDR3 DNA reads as TGTGCCAGCAGTGAGGTACAGGGGGCATTCGAGCAGTACTTC.

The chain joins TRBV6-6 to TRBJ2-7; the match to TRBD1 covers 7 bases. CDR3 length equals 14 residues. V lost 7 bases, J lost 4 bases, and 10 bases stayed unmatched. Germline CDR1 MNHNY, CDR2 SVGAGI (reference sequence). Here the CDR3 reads CASNVQGFRYEQYF. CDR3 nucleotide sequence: TGTGCCAGCAATGTACAGGGGTTCAGGTACGAGCAGTACTTC.

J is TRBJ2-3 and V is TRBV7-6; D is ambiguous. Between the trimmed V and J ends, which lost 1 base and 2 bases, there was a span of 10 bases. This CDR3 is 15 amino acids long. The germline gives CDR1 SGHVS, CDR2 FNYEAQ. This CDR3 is CASSLGTFSTDTQYF. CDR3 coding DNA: TGTGCCAGCAGCTTAGGCACTTTCTCCACAGATACGCAGTATTTT.

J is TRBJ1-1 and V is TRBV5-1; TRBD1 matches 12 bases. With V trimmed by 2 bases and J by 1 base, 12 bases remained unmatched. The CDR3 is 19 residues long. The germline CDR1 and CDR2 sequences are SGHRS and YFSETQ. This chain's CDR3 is CASSFLIMGQGAGNTEAFF. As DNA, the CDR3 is TGCGCCAGCAGCTTTCTGATAATGGGACAGGGGGCTGGGAACACTGAAGCTTTCTTT.

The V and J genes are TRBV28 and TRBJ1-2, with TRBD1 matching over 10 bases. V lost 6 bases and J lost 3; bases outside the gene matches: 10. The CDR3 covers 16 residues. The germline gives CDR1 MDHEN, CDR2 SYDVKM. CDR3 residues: CASSPSQGQGYYGYTF. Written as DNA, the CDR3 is TGTGCCAGCAGCCCCAGCCAGGGACAGGGGTACTATGGCTACACCTTC.

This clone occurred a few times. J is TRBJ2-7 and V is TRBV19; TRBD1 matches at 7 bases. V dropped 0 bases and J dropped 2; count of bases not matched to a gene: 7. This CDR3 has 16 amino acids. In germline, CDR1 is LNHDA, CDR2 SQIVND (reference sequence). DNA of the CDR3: TGTGCCAGTAGTATAGAGGGACAGAGGGGGACCTACGAGCAGTACTTC. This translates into CASSIEGQRGTYEQYF.

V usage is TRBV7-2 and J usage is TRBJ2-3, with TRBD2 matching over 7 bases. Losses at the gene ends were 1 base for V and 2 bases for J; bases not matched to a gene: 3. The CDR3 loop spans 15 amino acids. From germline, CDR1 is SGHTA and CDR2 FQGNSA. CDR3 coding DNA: TGTGCCAGCAGCTTAGTAGGGACTACCACAGATACGCAGTATTTT. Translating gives CASSLVGTTTDTQYF. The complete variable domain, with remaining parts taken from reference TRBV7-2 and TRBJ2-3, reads GAGVSQSPSNKVTEKGKDVELRCDPISGHTALYWYRQSLGQGLEFLIYFQGNSAPDKSGLPSDRFSAERTGGSVSTLTIQRTQQEDSAVYLCASSLVGTTTDTQYFGPGTRLTVL.

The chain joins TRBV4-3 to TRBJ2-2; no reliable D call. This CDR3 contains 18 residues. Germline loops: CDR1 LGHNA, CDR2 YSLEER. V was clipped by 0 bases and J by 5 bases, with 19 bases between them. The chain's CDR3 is CASSQETTSPMNTGELFF. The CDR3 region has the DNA TGCGCCAGCAGCCAAGAAACTACCAGTCCCATGAATACCGGGGAGCTGTTTTTT.

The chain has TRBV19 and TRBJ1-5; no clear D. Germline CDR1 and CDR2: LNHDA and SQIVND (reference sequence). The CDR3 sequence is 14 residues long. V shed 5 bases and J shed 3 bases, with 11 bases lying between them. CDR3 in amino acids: CASSFARNNQPQHF. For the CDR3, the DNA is TGTGCCAGTAGTTTCGCGCGGAACAATCAGCCCCAGCATTTT.

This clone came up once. The chain's CDR3 is CASSLLLAATYEQYF. The CDR3 DNA is TGTGCCAGCAGCTTGTTGTTAGCGGCAACCTACGAGCAGTACTTC. V usage is TRBV5-6 and J usage is TRBJ2-7, with a weak D call TRBD2 (6 bases). V was clipped by 1 base and J by 2 bases, with 13 bases between them. The CDR3 has 15 residues. Germline V lookup: CDR1 SGHDT, CDR2 YYEEEE. The full variable domain, rest sourced from reference TRBV5-6 and TRBJ2-7, is DAGVTQSPTHLIKTRGQQVTLRCSPKSGHDTVSWYQQALGQGPQFIFQYYEEEERQRGNFPDRFSGHQFPNYSSELNVNALLLGDSALYLCASSLLLAATYEQYFGPGTRLTVT.

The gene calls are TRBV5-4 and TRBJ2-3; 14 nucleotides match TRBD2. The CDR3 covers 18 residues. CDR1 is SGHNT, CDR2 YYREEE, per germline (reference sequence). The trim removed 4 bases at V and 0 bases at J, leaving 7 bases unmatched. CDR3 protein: CASSTGLAGVSSTDTQYF. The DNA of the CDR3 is TGTGCCAGCAGCACGGGACTAGCGGGAGTTTCTAGCACAGATACGCAGTATTTT. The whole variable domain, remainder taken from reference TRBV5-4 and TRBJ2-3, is ETGVTQSPTHLIKTRGQQVTLRCSSQSGHNTVSWYQQALGQGPQFIFQYYREEENGRGNFPPRFSGLQFPNYSSELNVNALELDDSALYLCASSTGLAGVSSTDTQYFGPGTRLTVL.

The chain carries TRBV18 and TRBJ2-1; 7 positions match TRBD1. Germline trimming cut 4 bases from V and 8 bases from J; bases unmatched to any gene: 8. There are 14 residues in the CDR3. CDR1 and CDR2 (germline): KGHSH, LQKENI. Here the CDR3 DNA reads TGTGCCAGCTCACTCCGACAGGGAAACCATGAGCAGTTCTTC. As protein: CASSLRQGNHEQFF. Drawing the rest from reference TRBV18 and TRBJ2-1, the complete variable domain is NAGVMQNPRHLVRRRGQEARLRCSPMKGHSHVYWYRQLPEEGLKFMVYLQKENIIDESGMPKERFSAEFPKEGPSILRIQQVVRGDSAAYFCASSLRQGNHEQFFGPGTRLTVL.

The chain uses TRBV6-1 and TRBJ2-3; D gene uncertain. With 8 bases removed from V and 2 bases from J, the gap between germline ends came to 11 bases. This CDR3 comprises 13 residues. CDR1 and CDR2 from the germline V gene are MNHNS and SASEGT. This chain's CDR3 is CASSPEFTDTQYF. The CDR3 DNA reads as TGTGCCAGCTCTCCCGAGTTCACAGATACGCAGTATTTT.

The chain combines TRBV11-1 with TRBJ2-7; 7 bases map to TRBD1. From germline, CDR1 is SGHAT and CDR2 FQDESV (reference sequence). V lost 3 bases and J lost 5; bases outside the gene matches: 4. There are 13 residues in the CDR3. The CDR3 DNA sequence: TGTGCCAGCAGCTTTGACACAGGGGACGAGCAGTACTTC. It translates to CASSFDTGDEQYF.

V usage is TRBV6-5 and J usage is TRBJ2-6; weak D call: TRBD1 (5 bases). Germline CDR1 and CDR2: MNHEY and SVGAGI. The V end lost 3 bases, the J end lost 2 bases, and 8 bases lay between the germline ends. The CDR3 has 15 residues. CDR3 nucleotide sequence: TGTGCCAGCAGTTATGGGGCGGCTGGGGCCAACGTCCTGACTTTC. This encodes CASSYGAAGANVLTF.

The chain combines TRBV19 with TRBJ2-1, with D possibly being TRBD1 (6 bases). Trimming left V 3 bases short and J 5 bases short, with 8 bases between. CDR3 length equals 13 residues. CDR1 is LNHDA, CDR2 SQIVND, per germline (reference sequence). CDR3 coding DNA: TGTGCCAGTAGTATTAGGACAGACAATGAGCAGTTCTTC. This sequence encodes CASSIRTDNEQFF.

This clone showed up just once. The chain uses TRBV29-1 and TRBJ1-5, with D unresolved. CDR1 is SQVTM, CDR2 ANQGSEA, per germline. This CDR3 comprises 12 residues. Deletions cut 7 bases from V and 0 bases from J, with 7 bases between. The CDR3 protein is CSAGGSNQPQHF. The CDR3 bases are TGCAGCGCGGGAGGTAGCAATCAGCCCCAGCATTTT.

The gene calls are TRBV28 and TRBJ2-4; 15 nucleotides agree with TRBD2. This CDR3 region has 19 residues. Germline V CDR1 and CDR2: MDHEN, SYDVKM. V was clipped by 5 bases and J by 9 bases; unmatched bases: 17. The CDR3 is CASSHTGTSGRPVSGIQYF. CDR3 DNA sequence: TGTGCCAGCAGTCATACCGGGACTAGCGGGAGGCCTGTTTCGGGCATTCAGTACTTC.

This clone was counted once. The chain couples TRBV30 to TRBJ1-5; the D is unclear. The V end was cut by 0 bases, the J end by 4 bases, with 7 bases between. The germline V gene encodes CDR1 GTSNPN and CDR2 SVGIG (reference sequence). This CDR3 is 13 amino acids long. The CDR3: CAWSVEVNQPQHF. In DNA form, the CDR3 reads TGTGCCTGGAGTGTAGAGGTAAATCAGCCCCAGCATTTT.

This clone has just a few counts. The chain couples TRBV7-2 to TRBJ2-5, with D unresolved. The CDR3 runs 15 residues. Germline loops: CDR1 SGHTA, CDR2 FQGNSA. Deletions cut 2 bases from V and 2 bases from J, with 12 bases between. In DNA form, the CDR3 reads TGTGCCAGCAGCTTAATAGGATACTATCAAGAGACCCAGTACTTC. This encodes CASSLIGYYQETQYF.

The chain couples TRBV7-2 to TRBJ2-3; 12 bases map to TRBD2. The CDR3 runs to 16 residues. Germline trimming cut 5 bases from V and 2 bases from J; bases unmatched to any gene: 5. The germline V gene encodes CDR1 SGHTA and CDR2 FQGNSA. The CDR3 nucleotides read TGTGCCAGCAGCCGTCGACTAGCGGGAGCCACAGATACGCAGTATTTT. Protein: CASSRRLAGATDTQYF.

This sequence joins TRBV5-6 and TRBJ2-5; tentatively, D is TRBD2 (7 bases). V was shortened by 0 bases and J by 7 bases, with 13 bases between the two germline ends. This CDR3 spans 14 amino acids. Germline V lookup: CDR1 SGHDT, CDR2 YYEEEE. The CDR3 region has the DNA TGTGCCAGCAGCTTGGAGGTGGGAGGGGGGACCCAGTACTTC. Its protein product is CASSLEVGGGTQYF.

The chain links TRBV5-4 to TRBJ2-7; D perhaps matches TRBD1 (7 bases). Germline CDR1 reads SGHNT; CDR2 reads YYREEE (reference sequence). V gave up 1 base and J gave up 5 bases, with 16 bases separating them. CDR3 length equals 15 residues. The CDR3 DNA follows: TGTGCCAGCAGCTTGAGTAACAGGGGAGGCCACGAGCAGTACTTC. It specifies CASSLSNRGGHEQYF.

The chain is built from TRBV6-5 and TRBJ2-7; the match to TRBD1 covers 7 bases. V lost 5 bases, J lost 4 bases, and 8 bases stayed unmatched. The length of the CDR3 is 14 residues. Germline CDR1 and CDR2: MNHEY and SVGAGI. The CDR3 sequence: CASSETGQSYEQYF. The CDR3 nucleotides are TGTGCCAGCAGTGAGACAGGGCAGTCGTACGAGCAGTACTTC.

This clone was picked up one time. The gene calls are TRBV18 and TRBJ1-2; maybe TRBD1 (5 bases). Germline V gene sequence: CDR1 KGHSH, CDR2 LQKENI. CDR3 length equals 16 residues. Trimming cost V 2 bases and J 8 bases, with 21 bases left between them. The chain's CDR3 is CASSPKIGGTGGGYTF. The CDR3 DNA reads TGTGCCAGCTCACCAAAAATTGGAGGGACTGGGGGAGGCTACACCTTC. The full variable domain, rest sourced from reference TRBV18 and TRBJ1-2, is NAGVMQNPRHLVRRRGQEARLRCSPMKGHSHVYWYRQLPEEGLKFMVYLQKENIIDESGMPKERFSAEFPKEGPSILRIQQVVRGDSAAYFCASSPKIGGTGGGYTFGSGTRLTVV.

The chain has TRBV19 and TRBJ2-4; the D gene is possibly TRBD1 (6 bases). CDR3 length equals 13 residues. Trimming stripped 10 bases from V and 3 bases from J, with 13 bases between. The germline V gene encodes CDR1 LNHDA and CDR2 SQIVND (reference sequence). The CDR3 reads CATQAGVKNIQYF. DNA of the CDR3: TGTGCCACTCAGGCAGGGGTCAAAAACATTCAGTACTTC.